One sample yielded the 24 T cell receptor beta chains listed below, sequenced in a study of radiation and T cells in renal cell carcinoma. This sample's time point: blood 2 weeks post-SBRT. The sample's treatment: 15 Gy SBRT to primary tumor, nephrectomy 4 weeks later. Profiled with immunoSEQ multiplex PCR; TCRdb holds only in-frame clones, not every one. The table includes 70,000 to 90,000 clones, roughly 85% detected once. Sequenced here: blood, sampled from a patient whose treatment included radiotherapy and nephrectomy. The receptors shown here come from a woman between 50 and 59 years old with renal cell carcinoma.

This rearrangement joins TRBV18 to TRBJ2-7; TRBD1 matches 9 bases. The V gene's germline CDR1 is KGHSH and CDR2 LQKENI. The CDR3 has 15 amino acids. Trimming at V came to 0 bases and at J to 7 bases, leaving 7 bases not matched to a gene. CDR3 DNA: TGTGCCAGCTCACCACCGGGACAGGGTACGGGAGAGCAGTACTTC. Its protein is CASSPPGQGTGEQYF.

The chain employs TRBV5-1 and TRBJ1-5, with 9 bases lining up with TRBD1. CDR3 length: 14 residues. V trimming: 4 bases; J trimming: 4 bases; junction bases outside the gene matches: 3. Germline values: CDR1 SGHRS, CDR2 YFSETQ. The CDR3 region has the DNA TGCGCCAGCAGCCCACAGGGGGCAAATCAGCCCCAGCATTTT. This sequence encodes CASSPQGANQPQHF. The whole variable domain, filled in from reference TRBV5-1 and TRBJ1-5, reads KAGVTQTPRYLIKTRGQQVTLSCSPISGHRSVSWYQQTPGQGLQFLFEYFSETQRNKGNFPGRFSGRQFSNSRSEMNVSTLELGDSALYLCASSPQGANQPQHFGDGTRLSIL.

V is TRBV7-2 and J is TRBJ2-5; 7 nucleotides align to TRBD1. Germline assignment: CDR1 SGHTA and CDR2 FQGNSA. The CDR3 consists of 16 residues. V lost 5 bases to trimming and J lost 5 bases; unmatched junction nucleotides: 14. The CDR3 region has the DNA TGTGCCAGCAGCCCCCCTAGGGCAGGGGGAACGGAGACCCAGTACTTC. Its translation: CASSPPRAGGTETQYF.

The rearrangement uses TRBV4-1 and TRBJ2-3; TRBD1 aligns across 7 bases. CDR3 length: 16 residues. Germline V gene lookup returns CDR1 MGHRA and CDR2 YSYEKL. Trimming removed 2 bases from V and 3 bases from J; junction bases left unmatched: 8. CDR3 in DNA: TGCGCCAGCAGCCAAAAGACAGGGCAGGGAACAGATACGCAGTATTTT. Translation: CASSQKTGQGTDTQYF.

In nucleotides, the CDR3 is TGTGCCAGCAGCTTACCAAGCACTGAAGCTTTCTTT. This gives the protein CASSLPSTEAFF. The chain employs TRBV7-9 and TRBJ1-1; D unclear. The CDR3 totals 12 residues. Germline V gene lookup returns CDR1 SEHNR and CDR2 FQNEAQ (reference sequence). V was shortened by 2 bases and J by 4 bases, with 5 bases between the two germline ends.

The chain links TRBV5-1 to TRBJ1-1, with TRBD1 matching 7 bases. Trimming took 4 bases from V and 1 from J; bases not matched to a gene: 10. The CDR3 contains 16 residues. From germline, CDR1 is SGHRS and CDR2 YFSETQ. In DNA form, the CDR3 reads TGCGCCAGCAGCCCTCTTAGACAGGGTTGGAACACTGAAGCTTTCTTT. Protein: CASSPLRQGWNTEAFF.

The chain recombines TRBV7-3 with TRBJ2-5, with D perhaps TRBD1 or TRBD2 (5 bases each). Germline V gives CDR1 SGHTA, CDR2 FQGTGA. Trimming took off 5 bases at V and 1 base at J, with 14 bases between the two ends. The CDR3 runs to 15 residues. The CDR3 sequence: CASSIRDGSQETQYF. The CDR3 nucleotides read TGTGCCAGCAGCATCCGGGACGGCAGCCAAGAGACCCAGTACTTC. The variable domain in full, completed from reference TRBV7-3 and TRBJ2-5, reads GAGVSQTPSNKVTEKGKYVELRCDPISGHTALYWYRQSLGQGPEFLIYFQGTGAADDSGLPNDRFFAVRPEGSVSTLKIQRTERGDSAVYLCASSIRDGSQETQYFGPGTRLLVL.

The J gene is TRBJ2-6, the V gene TRBV30; tentatively, D is TRBD1 or TRBD2 (5 bases each). CDR1 is GTSNPN and CDR2 is SVGIG in the germline V gene (reference sequence). The V end was cut by 1 base, the J end by 1 base, with 14 bases between. The CDR3 covers 17 residues. CDR3 nucleotides: TGTGCCTGGAGTGGAGGGGACCCCTTATCTGGGGCCAACGTCCTGACTTTC. Protein: CAWSGGDPLSGANVLTF.

V usage is TRBV14 and J usage is TRBJ1-6; 11 bases are a match to TRBD1. J was trimmed by 10 bases and V by 1 base; bases with no gene match: 3. The CDR3 length is 15 residues. Germline CDR1 reads SGHDN; CDR2 reads FVKESK. CDR3 in amino acids: CASSQGTGGRSPLHF. DNA for the CDR3: TGTGCCAGCAGCCAAGGGACAGGGGGCAGATCACCCCTCCACTTT. Supplemented by reference TRBV14 and TRBJ1-6, the full variable domain reads EAGVTQFPSHSVIEKGQTVTLRCDPISGHDNLYWYRRVMGKEIKFLLHFVKESKQDESGMPNNRFLAERTGGTYSTLKVQPAELEDSGVYFCASSQGTGGRSPLHFGNGTRLTVT.

This chain connects TRBV14 to TRBJ1-4; D is undetermined. CDR1 is SGHDN, CDR2 FVKESK, per germline. Trimming removed 4 bases from V and 0 bases from J, with 15 bases in between. CDR3 size: 17 residues. This chain's CDR3 is CASSRYRELATNEKLFF. The CDR3 nucleotides are TGTGCCAGCAGCCGATACCGGGAGCTGGCAACTAATGAAAAACTGTTTTTT.

This sequence joins TRBV19 and TRBJ2-3; 7 bases fit TRBD2. The length of the CDR3 is 15 residues. Germline CDR1 is LNHDA and CDR2 is SQIVND (reference sequence). V was clipped by 6 bases and J by 5 bases; unmatched bases: 11. The CDR3 spells CASRPGGGLLDTQYF. CDR3 coding DNA: TGTGCCAGTAGACCCGGGGGAGGGCTGCTAGATACGCAGTATTTT.

V usage is TRBV15 and J usage is TRBJ2-2; TRBD2 agrees at 9 bases. Trimming removed 1 base from V and 11 bases from J; junction bases left unmatched: 8. The CDR3 has 15 residues. Germline V CDR1 and CDR2: LNHNV, YYDKDF (reference sequence). The CDR3 sequence is CATSRGLAEYGELFF. DNA for the CDR3: TGTGCCACCAGCAGAGGACTAGCGGAGTATGGCGAGCTGTTTTTT.

The rearrangement joins TRBV10-2 to TRBJ2-1; the match to TRBD2 covers 8 bases. From germline, CDR1 is WSHSY and CDR2 SAAADI. CDR3 size: 14 residues. The V and J ends lost 8 bases and 4 bases, in that order; junction bases with no gene match: 7. CDR3 sequence reads: CASGRGGPYNEQFF. The CDR3 coding sequence is TGCGCCAGCGGTCGGGGGGGTCCGTACAATGAGCAGTTCTTC.

This clone was recorded only once. This chain links TRBV6-5 with TRBJ2-1; possible D gene TRBD2, 5 bases. Germline V gene lookup returns CDR1 MNHEY and CDR2 SVGAGI. The CDR3 has 15 amino acids. The ends were cut back, 0 bases at V and 6 bases at J, with 12 bases in the middle. CDR3: CASSYSKRGFNEQFF. The CDR3 DNA reads as TGTGCCAGCAGTTACTCGAAACGGGGATTCAATGAGCAGTTCTTC.

The rearrangement links TRBV5-1 to TRBJ2-1; tentative D call: TRBD1 (5 bases). V was trimmed by 4 bases and J by 5 bases, leaving 10 bases between them. The CDR3 sequence is 13 residues long. The germline V gene has CDR1 SGHRS and CDR2 YFSETQ. DNA of the CDR3: TGCGCCAGCAGCCCGGACAACAACAATGAGCAGTTCTTC. It is translated as CASSPDNNNEQFF.

The chain carries TRBV5-1 and TRBJ2-1; D gene ambiguous. The CDR3 runs to 13 residues. Germline lookup yields CDR1 SGHRS and CDR2 YFSETQ. Trimming removed 1 base from V and 5 bases from J, with 7 bases in between. CDR3 amino acids: CASSLSTNNEQFF. In nucleotides, the CDR3 is TGCGCCAGCAGCTTGTCTACCAACAATGAGCAGTTCTTC.

The chain employs TRBV2 and TRBJ1-5; D possibly corresponds to TRBD1 (5 bases). The CDR3 contains 18 residues. Trimming stripped 6 bases from V and 3 bases from J, with 24 bases between. Germline V lookup: CDR1 SNHLY, CDR2 FYNNEI. The CDR3 DNA sequence: TGTGCCAGCAGCGCTCAGGGATCCTCAATTAGCTACAATCAGCCCCAGCATTTT. It translates to CASSAQGSSISYNQPQHF.

The V call is TRBV4-3, the J call TRBJ2-1; 7 bases are shared with TRBD1. Germline CDR1 is LGHNA and CDR2 is YSLEER. The V and J ends lost 0 bases and 6 bases, in that order; junction bases with no gene match: 8. The CDR3 contains 16 residues. The CDR3 loop is CASSQDRQGTFNEQFF. In DNA, the CDR3 is TGCGCCAGCAGCCAAGATCGACAGGGAACTTTCAATGAGCAGTTCTTC.

The sample holds one count of this clone. This chain connects TRBV7-8 to TRBJ2-6; 10 nucleotides match TRBD1. V shed 4 bases, J shed 4 bases, and the junction held 7 bases outside the gene matches. The germline CDR1 and CDR2 sequences are SGHVS and FQNEAQ. The CDR3 consists of 17 residues. The CDR3 DNA sequence: TGTGCCAGCAGCTCAGGGACAGGGGTGGACGGGGCCAACGTCCTGACTTTC. It specifies CASSSGTGVDGANVLTF.

The chain has TRBV18 and TRBJ1-1; D gene unclear. Trimming left V 1 base short and J 2 bases short, with 5 bases between. This CDR3 comprises 13 residues. Germline lookup yields CDR1 KGHSH and CDR2 LQKENI. The CDR3 DNA follows: TGTGCCAGCTCACCACAGGAAAACACTGAAGCTTTCTTT. It specifies CASSPQENTEAFF.

This sequence joins TRBV5-6 and TRBJ2-3; 8 bases match TRBD2. This CDR3 has 16 amino acids. The V gene's germline CDR1 is SGHDT and CDR2 YYEEEE. J was trimmed by 8 bases and V by 4 bases; bases with no gene match: 15. In DNA, the CDR3 is TGTGCCAGCAGCCGTCCCCTCGGGACTAGGTTTGGTACGCAGTATTTT. Amino acids: CASSRPLGTRFGTQYF.

The CDR3 region has the DNA TGTGCCAGCAGCTACGACCGGGCCAATGAAAAACTGTTTTTT. This gives the protein CASSYDRANEKLFF. The V call is TRBV5-4, the J call TRBJ1-4; D gene uncertain. V lost 3 bases and J lost 5, with 11 bases in between. Germline values: CDR1 SGHNT, CDR2 YYREEE (reference sequence). The CDR3 is made up of 14 amino acids.

The chain is built from TRBV6-5 and TRBJ2-7, with D perhaps TRBD1 (5 bases). Germline CDR1 and CDR2: MNHEY and SVGAGI. The length of the CDR3 is 15 residues. Trimming took off 6 bases at V and 4 bases at J, with 19 bases between the two ends. CDR3 protein: CASRNHLTGLYEQYF. The CDR3 coding sequence is TGTGCCAGCAGAAATCACCTCACAGGATTATACGAGCAGTACTTC.

The chain has TRBV7-9 and TRBJ2-2, with 8 bases matching TRBD2. With V trimmed by 6 bases and J by 5 bases, 8 bases remained unmatched. The CDR3 length is 15 residues. CDR1 and CDR2 from the germline V gene are SEHNR and FQNEAQ (reference sequence). CDR3 in DNA: TGTGCCAGCAGACCCCTAGCGGGTAAAACCGGGGAGCTGTTTTTT. This encodes CASRPLAGKTGELFF.